This T cell receptor beta chain was captured by sequencing in a study of T cell repertoires in aging, cancer and after chemotherapy. Whole-study results and caveats: Healthy donors lost TCR diversity with age mainly through richness, cancer patients through richness and evenness.

Regarding this clonotype: Its antigen remains unknown.

The template was genomic DNA from peripheral blood, not RNA. Germline CDR1 and CDR2: LNHDA and SQIVND (reference sequence). Trimming took off 6 bases at V and 6 bases at J, with 14 bases between the two ends. The CDR3 has 13 amino acids. Rearranged V-D-J TRB sequences were amplified with a mixed TRB-A/B primer pool. Via MiXCR, TCRdb re-called the multiplex PCR reads, giving one row per CDR3 protein. The repertoire has around 9,500 distinct CDR3 sequences, over 50% of them found once; the top ten carry around 20%. This clonotype was obtained from a human donor in good health. What was sequenced was blood. This chain links TRBV19 with TRBJ1-1; D not resolved. Written as DNA, the CDR3 is TGTGCCAGTAGCGGTTCTTTGGTGGCTGAAGCTTTCTTT. Encoded protein: CASSGSLVAEAFF.